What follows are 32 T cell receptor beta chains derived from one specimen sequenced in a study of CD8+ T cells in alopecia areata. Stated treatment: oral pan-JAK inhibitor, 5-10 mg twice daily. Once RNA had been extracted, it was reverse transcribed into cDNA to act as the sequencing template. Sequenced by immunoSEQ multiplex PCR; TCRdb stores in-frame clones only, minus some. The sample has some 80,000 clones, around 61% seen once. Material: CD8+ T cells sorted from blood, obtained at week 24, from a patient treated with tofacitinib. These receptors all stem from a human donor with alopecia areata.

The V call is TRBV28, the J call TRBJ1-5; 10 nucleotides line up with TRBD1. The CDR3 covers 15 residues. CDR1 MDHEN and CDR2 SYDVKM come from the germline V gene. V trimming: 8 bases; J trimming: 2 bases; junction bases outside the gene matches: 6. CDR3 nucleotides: TGTGCCAGCCGGGACAGGGGTAGGGGCAATCAGCCCCAGCATTTT. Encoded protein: CASRDRGRGNQPQHF.

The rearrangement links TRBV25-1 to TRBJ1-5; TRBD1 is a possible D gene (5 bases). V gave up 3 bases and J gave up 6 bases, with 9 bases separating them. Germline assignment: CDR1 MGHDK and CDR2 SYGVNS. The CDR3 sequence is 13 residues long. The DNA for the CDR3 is TGTGCCAGCAGTGACGGGACGGGTCAGCCCCAGCATTTT. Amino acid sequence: CASSDGTGQPQHF.

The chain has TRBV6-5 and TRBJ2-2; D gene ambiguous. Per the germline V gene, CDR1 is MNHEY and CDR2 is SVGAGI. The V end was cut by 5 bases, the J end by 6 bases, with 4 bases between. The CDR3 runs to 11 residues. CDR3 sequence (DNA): TGTGCCAGCAGTCAGTCCGGGGAGCTGTTTTTT. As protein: CASSQSGELFF.

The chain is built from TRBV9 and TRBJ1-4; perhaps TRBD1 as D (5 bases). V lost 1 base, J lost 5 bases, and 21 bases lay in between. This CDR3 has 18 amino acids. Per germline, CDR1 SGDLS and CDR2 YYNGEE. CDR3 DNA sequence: TGTGCCAGCAGCGTATCGGGGGGACCTTCAGAGTCCAATGAAAAACTGTTTTTT. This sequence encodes CASSVSGGPSESNEKLFF.

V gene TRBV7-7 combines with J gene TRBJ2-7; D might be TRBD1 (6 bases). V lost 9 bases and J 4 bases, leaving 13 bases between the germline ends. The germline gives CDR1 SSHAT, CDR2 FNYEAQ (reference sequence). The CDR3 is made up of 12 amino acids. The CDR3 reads CARPGTSYEQYF. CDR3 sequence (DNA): TGTGCCAGACCCGGGACAAGTTACGAGCAGTACTTC.

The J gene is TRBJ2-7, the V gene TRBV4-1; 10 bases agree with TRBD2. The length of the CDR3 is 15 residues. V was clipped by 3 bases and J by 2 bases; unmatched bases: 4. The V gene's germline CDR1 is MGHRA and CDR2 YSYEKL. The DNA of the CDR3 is TGCGCCAGCAGCCACAGGACTAGCGGAACCTACGAGCAGTACTTC. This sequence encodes CASSHRTSGTYEQYF.

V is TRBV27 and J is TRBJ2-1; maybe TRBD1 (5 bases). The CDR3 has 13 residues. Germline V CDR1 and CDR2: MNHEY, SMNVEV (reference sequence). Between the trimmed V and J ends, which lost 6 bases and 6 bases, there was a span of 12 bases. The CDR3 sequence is CASSTNRINEQFF. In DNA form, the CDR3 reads TGTGCCAGCAGCACGAACAGGATCAATGAGCAGTTCTTC.

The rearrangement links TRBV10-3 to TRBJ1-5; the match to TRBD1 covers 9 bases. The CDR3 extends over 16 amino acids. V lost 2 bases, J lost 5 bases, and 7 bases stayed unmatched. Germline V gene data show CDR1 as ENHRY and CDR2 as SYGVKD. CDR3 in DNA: TGTGCCATCAGTGAGGCGGGGACAGGGATCGATCAGCCCCAGCATTTT. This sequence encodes CAISEAGTGIDQPQHF.

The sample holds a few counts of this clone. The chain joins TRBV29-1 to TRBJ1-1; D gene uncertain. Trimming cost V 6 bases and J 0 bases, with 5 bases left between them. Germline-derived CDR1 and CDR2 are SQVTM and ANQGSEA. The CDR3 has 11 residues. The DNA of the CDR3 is TGCAGCGTATCCCTGAACACTGAAGCTTTCTTT. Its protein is CSVSLNTEAFF.

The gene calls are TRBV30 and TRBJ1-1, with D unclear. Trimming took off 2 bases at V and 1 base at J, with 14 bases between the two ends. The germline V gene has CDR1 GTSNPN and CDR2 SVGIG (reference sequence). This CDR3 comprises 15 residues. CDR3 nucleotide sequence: TGTGCCTGGAGTCTGTACGTTACGGGGAACACTGAAGCTTTCTTT. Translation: CAWSLYVTGNTEAFF.

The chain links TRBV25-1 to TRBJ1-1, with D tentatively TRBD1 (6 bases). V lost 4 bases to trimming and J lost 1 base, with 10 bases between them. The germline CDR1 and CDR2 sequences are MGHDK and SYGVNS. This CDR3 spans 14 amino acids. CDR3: CASSGWDTNTEAFF. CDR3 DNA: TGTGCCAGCAGTGGATGGGACACGAACACTGAAGCTTTCTTT.

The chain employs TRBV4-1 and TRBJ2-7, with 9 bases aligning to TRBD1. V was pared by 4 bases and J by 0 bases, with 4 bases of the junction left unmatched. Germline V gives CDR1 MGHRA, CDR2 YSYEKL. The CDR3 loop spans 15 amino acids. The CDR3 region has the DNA TGCGCCAGCAGCCTTGGGACAGGGCCCTCCTACGAGCAGTACTTC. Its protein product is CASSLGTGPSYEQYF.

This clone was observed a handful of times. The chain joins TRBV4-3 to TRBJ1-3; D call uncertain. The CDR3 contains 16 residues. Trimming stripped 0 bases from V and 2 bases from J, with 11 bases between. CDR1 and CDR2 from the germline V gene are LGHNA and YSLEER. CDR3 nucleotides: TGCGCCAGCAGCCAAGATCATAGTCCCCCTGGAAACACCATATATTTT. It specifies CASSQDHSPPGNTIYF.

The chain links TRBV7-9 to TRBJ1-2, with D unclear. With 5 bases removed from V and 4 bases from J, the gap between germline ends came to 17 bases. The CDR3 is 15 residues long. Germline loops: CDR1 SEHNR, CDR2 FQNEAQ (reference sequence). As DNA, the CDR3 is TGTGCCAGCAGCGCCGGGCAGGTTACTTTCTATGGCTACACCTTC. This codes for CASSAGQVTFYGYTF.

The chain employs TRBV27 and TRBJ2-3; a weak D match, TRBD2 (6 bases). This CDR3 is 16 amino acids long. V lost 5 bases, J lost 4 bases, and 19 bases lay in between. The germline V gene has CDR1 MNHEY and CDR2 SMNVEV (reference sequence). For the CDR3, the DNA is TGTGCCAGCAGTCTCCCCGACGGAGGGCCTTCAGATACGCAGTATTTT. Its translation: CASSLPDGGPSDTQYF.

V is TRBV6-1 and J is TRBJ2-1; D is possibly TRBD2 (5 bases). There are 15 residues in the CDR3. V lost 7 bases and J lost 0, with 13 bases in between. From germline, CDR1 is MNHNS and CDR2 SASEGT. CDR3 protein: CASTPERSSYNEQFF. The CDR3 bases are TGTGCCAGCACTCCTGAGCGGAGCTCCTACAATGAGCAGTTCTTC.

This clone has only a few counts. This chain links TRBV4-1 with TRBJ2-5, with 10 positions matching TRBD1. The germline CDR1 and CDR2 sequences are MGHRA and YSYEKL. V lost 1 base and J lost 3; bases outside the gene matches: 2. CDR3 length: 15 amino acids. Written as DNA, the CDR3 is TGCGCCAGCAGCCAAGTAGGGACAGGGGAAGAGACCCAGTACTTC. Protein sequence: CASSQVGTGEETQYF.

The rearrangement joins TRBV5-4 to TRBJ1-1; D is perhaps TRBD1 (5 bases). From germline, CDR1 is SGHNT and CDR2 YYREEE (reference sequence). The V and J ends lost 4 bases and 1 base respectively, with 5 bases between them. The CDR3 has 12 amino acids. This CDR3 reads CASSQGNTEAFF. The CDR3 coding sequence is TGTGCCAGCAGCCAGGGGAACACTGAAGCTTTCTTT.

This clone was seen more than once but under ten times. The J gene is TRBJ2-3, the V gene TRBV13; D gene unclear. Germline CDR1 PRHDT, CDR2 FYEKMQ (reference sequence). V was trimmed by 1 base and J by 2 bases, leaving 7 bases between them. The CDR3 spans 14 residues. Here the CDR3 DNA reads TGTGCCAGCAGCTTAGCGGACGACACAGATACGCAGTATTTT. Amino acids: CASSLADDTDTQYF.

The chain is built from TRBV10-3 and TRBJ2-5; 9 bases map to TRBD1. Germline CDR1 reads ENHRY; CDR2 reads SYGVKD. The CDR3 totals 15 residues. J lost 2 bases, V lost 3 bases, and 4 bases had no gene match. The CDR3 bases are TGTGCCATCAGTGATGGACAGGGGAGACAAGAGACCCAGTACTTC. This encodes CAISDGQGRQETQYF.

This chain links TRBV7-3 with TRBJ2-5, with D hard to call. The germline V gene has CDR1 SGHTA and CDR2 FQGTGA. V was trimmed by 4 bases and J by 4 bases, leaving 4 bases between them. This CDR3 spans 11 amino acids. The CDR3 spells CASSSGETQYF. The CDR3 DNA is TGTGCCAGCAGCTCAGGAGAGACCCAGTACTTC. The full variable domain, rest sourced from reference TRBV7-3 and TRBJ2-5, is GAGVSQTPSNKVTEKGKYVELRCDPISGHTALYWYRQSLGQGPEFLIYFQGTGAADDSGLPNDRFFAVRPEGSVSTLKIQRTERGDSAVYLCASSSGETQYFGPGTRLLVL.

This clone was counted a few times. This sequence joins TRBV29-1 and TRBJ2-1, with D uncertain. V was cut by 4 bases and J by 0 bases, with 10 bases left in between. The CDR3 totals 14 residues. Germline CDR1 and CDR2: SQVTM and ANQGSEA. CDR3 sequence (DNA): TGCAGCGTTGCAGAGCTGAGCTCCTACAATGAGCAGTTCTTC. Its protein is CSVAELSSYNEQFF.

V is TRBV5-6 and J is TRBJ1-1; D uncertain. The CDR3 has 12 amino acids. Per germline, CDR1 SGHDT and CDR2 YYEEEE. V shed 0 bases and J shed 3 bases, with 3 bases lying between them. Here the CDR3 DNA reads TGTGCCAGCAGCTTGGCCCACACTGAAGCTTTCTTT. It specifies CASSLAHTEAFF.

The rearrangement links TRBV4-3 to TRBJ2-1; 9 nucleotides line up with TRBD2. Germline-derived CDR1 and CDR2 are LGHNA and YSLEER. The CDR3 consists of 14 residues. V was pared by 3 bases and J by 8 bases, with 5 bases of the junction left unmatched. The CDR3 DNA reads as TGCGCCAGCAGCCAGCGGGGGGGCCTCGATGAGCAGTTCTTC. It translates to CASSQRGGLDEQFF.

The CDR3 spells CASTGEGASSYNEQFF. CDR3 bases: TGTGCCAGCACGGGTGAGGGGGCAAGCTCCTACAATGAGCAGTTCTTC. The chain employs TRBV27 and TRBJ2-1; 7 bases are a match to TRBD1. The V segment lost 7 bases and the J segment 0 bases; nucleotides outside the gene matches: 9. The CDR3 contains 16 residues. Per the germline V gene, CDR1 is MNHEY and CDR2 is SMNVEV (reference sequence).

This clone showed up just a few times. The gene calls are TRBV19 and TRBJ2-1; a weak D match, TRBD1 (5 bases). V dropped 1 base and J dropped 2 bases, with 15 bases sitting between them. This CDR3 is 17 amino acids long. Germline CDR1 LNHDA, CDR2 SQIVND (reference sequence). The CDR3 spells CASSIGAFGAAYNEQFF. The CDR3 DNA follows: TGTGCCAGTAGTATAGGAGCCTTTGGGGCAGCCTACAATGAGCAGTTCTTC.

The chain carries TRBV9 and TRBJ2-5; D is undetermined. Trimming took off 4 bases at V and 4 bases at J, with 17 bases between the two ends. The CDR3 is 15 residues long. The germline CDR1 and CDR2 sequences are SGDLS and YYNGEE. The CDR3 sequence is CASSTSGSIGETQYF. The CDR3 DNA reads TGTGCCAGCAGCACGAGTGGCAGTATTGGAGAGACCCAGTACTTC.

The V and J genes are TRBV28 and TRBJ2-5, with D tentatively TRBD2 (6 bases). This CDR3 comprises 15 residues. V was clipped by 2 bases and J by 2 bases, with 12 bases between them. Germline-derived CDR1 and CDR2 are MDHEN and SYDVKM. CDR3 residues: CASSLSLGGQETQYF. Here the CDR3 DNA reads TGTGCCAGCAGTTTAAGTTTGGGAGGTCAAGAGACCCAGTACTTC.

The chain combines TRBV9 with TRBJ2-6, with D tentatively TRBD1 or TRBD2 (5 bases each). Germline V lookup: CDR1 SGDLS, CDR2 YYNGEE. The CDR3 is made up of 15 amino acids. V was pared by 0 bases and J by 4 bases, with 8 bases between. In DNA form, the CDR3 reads TGTGCCAGCAGCGTAGAGGGGACCGGGGCCAACGTCCTGACTTTC. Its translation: CASSVEGTGANVLTF.

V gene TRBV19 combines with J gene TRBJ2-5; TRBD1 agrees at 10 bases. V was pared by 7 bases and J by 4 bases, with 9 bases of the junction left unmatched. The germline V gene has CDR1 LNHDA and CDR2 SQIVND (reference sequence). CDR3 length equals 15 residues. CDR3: CASNSGTGVGETQYF. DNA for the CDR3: TGTGCCAGTAACTCCGGGACAGGGGTTGGAGAGACCCAGTACTTC.

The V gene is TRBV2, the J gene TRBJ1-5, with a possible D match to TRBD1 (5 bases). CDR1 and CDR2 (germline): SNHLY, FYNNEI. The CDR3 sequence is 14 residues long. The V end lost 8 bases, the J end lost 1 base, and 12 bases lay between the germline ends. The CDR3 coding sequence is TGTGCCAGCCGAGGGGCGTTCAGCAATCAGCCCCAGCATTTT. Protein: CASRGAFSNQPQHF.

CDR3 nucleotides: TGTGCCTGGGTGGGCCTCACAGATACGCAGTATTTT. Translating gives CAWVGLTDTQYF. The chain carries TRBV30 and TRBJ2-3; no reliable D call. Trimming left V 5 bases short and J 2 bases short, with 8 bases between. Germline values: CDR1 GTSNPN, CDR2 SVGIG (reference sequence). This CDR3 is built from 12 residues.